This entry lists 14 T cell receptor beta chains sequenced from one sample in a study of CD8+CD57+ T cells in acquired aplastic anemia. The template for TCR beta VDJ and CDR3 sequence profiling was genomic DNA. From the reads, TCRdb called clonotypes with MiXCR, one entry per CDR3 protein. The sample contains fewer than 100,000 distinct CDR3 sequences, 40% to 55% of which appear only once. Sequencing used sorted CD4+, CD8+, or CD8+CD57+ T cells (not recorded which) from PBMCs. These receptors were obtained from a human donor in good health, serving as a control.

As for this clonotype: One end of the junction does not line up with germline, which may come from a read error. The rearrangement links TRBV2 to TRBJ2-7; tentatively, D is TRBD1 (5 bases). The CDR3 runs to 13 residues. Germline assignment: CDR1 SNHLY and CDR2 FYNNEI. For the CDR3, the DNA is TGCGCCAGCAGTGACAGCCCTTCCTACGAGCAGTACTTC. This codes for CASSDSPSYEQYF.

This clonotype appeared many times. This chain joins TRBV6-5 and TRBJ2-7; 7 bases match TRBD1. Looked up from germline, CDR1 is MNHEY and CDR2 is SVGAGI. V gave up 0 bases and J gave up 4 bases; unmatched junction bases: 6. The CDR3 spans 15 residues. CDR3 coding DNA: TGTGCCAGCAGTTACTCCGGGACAGCTAAATACGAGCAGTACTTC. Translating gives CASSYSGTAKYEQYF.

This clonotype was picked up many times. The rearrangement links TRBV29-1 to TRBJ1-2, with TRBD1 matching over 7 bases. The V segment lost 0 bases and the J segment 3 bases; nucleotides outside the gene matches: 7. This CDR3 is built from 15 residues. Germline values: CDR1 SQVTM, CDR2 ANQGSEA. DNA of the CDR3: TGCAGCGTTGAAGATCTCCAGGGGGGGGACTATGGCTACACCTTC. This translates into CSVEDLQGGDYGYTF.

This clonotype came up many times. This chain links TRBV10-1 with TRBJ1-2; 7 nucleotides align to TRBD1. With 0 bases clipped from V and 8 bases from J, the junction kept 3 bases outside the gene matches. Germline values: CDR1 WNHNN, CDR2 SYGVQD (reference sequence). CDR3 length: 13 residues. Here the CDR3 reads CASSESGTEGYTF. In DNA form, the CDR3 reads TGCGCCAGCAGTGAGTCGGGGACAGAGGGCTACACCTTC.

This chain connects TRBV14 to TRBJ2-7; D uncertain. Germline CDR1 is SGHDN and CDR2 is FVKESK. This CDR3 contains 12 residues. Trimming removed 4 bases from V and 4 bases from J, with 8 bases in between. CDR3 sequence reads: CASSPGAYEQYF. The CDR3 DNA reads as TGTGCCAGCAGCCCTGGTGCTTACGAGCAGTACTTC. The full variable domain, rest sourced from reference TRBV14 and TRBJ2-7, is EAGVTQFPSHSVIEKGQTVTLRCDPISGHDNLYWYRRVMGKEIKFLLHFVKESKQDESGMPNNRFLAERTGGTYSTLKVQPAELEDSGVYFCASSPGAYEQYFGPGTRLTVT.

This chain joins TRBV6-1 and TRBJ1-5; no reliable D call. In germline, CDR1 is MNHNS, CDR2 SASEGT. The ends were cut back, 4 bases at V and 1 base at J, with 8 bases in the middle. CDR3 length: 14 amino acids. Here the CDR3 DNA reads TGTGCCAGCAGTGTGAGTGGCAGCAATCAGCCCCAGCATTTT. Amino acid sequence: CASSVSGSNQPQHF.

The chain employs TRBV20-1 and TRBJ1-1, with a possible D match to TRBD1 (6 bases). The CDR3 sequence is 14 residues long. With 6 bases removed from V and 3 bases from J, the gap between germline ends came to 17 bases. CDR1 and CDR2 (germline): DFQATT, SNEGSKA (reference sequence). The CDR3 loop is CSAPRVDRHTEAFF. Here the CDR3 DNA reads TGCAGTGCCCCGAGGGTCGACAGGCACACTGAAGCTTTCTTT.

This clonotype was observed at least ten times. The rearrangement joins TRBV11-3 to TRBJ2-7, with D possibly matching TRBD2 (6 bases). Trimming left V 6 bases short and J 7 bases short, with 13 bases between. The CDR3 covers 12 residues. The germline V gene has CDR1 SGHNT and CDR2 YENEEA. CDR3 nucleotides: TGTGCCAGCAGTCGACTAGTGAGGGAGCAGTACTTC. Translated, it gives CASSRLVREQYF. Full variable domain (remainder filled in from reference TRBV11-3 and TRBJ2-7): EAGVVQSPRYKIIEKKQPVAFWCNPISGHNTLYWYLQNLGQGPELLIRYENEEAVDDSQLPKDRFSAERLKGVDSTLKIQPAELGDSAVYLCASSRLVREQYFGPGTRLTVT.

This clonotype was counted between two and nine times. The genes are TRBV25-1 and TRBJ2-7, with no clear D. Per the germline V gene, CDR1 is MGHDK and CDR2 is SYGVNS. V gave up 1 base and J gave up 2 bases, with 9 bases separating them. The CDR3 sequence is 14 residues long. The CDR3 spells CASSESGEAYEQYF. CDR3 in DNA: TGTGCCAGCAGTGAATCGGGCGAGGCCTACGAGCAGTACTTC.

This clonotype was seen a handful of times. V usage is TRBV15 and J usage is TRBJ2-3; D is perhaps TRBD1 or TRBD2 (5 bases each). The CDR3 sequence is 15 residues long. Germline V gene data show CDR1 as LNHNV and CDR2 as YYDKDF (reference sequence). Deletions cut 3 bases from V and 0 bases from J, with 10 bases between. The CDR3 region has the DNA TGTGCCACCAGCAGCGGGGCGACGAGCACAGATACGCAGTATTTT. Translated: CATSSGATSTDTQYF.

The chain joins TRBV14 to TRBJ2-5; tentative D call: TRBD1 (6 bases). The CDR3 runs to 16 residues. Germline CDR1 is SGHDN and CDR2 is FVKESK. Between the trimmed V and J ends, which lost 4 bases and 5 bases, there was a span of 20 bases. CDR3 region: CASSPWTEREGETQYF. In DNA form, the CDR3 reads TGTGCCAGCAGCCCCTGGACAGAGAGAGAGGGGGAGACCCAGTACTTC.

There are many counts of this clonotype. This rearrangement joins TRBV11-3 to TRBJ2-7; D is perhaps TRBD1 (5 bases). V gave up 2 bases and J gave up 6 bases, with 11 bases separating them. The CDR3 is 13 amino acids. Germline V gene sequence: CDR1 SGHNT, CDR2 YENEEA. The chain's CDR3 is CASSLQGYGEQYF. The CDR3, as DNA: TGTGCCAGCAGCTTACAGGGATACGGCGAGCAGTACTTC.

The genes are TRBV12-3 or TRBV12-4 and TRBJ1-4; TRBD1 matches 9 bases. The CDR3 loop spans 15 amino acids. J was trimmed by 8 bases and V by 6 bases; bases with no gene match: 10. This CDR3 reads CASSLTGGGNEKLFF. The CDR3 nucleotides read TGTGCCAGCAGCTTGACAGGGGGAGGTAACGAAAAACTGTTTTTT.

As to this clonotype: A much larger clone lies a single base off, so this may be a read error. The genes are TRBV3-1 and TRBJ2-7, with 8 bases aligning to TRBD1. V trimming: 3 bases; J trimming: 7 bases; junction bases outside the gene matches: 8. The CDR3 is 14 residues long. CDR1 is LGHDT, CDR2 YNNKEL, per germline (reference sequence). The CDR3 loop is CASSHPQGAHEQYF. CDR3 sequence (DNA): TGTGCCAGCAGCCACCCTCAGGGGGCGCATGAGCAGTACTTC.